Given below is one T cell receptor (beta chain) in context. No antigen is known for it. A split of CD4+ cells into CD45RA+ naive and CD45RA-negative memory subsets was performed. The assay was immunoSEQ multiplex PCR, and TCRdb's table has in-frame clones only and misses some. The repertoire holds roughly 530,000 clones, 90% to 97% seen once, with roughly 0.06% in the top ten. The CDR3 has 14 amino acids. Germline V gives CDR1 SEHNR, CDR2 FQNEAQ (reference sequence). The V and J ends lost 5 bases and 0 bases, in that order; junction bases with no gene match: 3. These data are taken from a study of shared clonotypes between healthy human individuals. At the level of the study: The composition of the donors was two women and a few men aged 18 to 49.

General observations from the study: Sampling used blood alone; tissue repertoires probably differ.

The genes are TRBV7-9 and TRBJ1-2, with 7 bases identical to TRBD1. This receptor was obtained from a woman aged 30 to 39 in good health. Sequenced: naive CD4+ T cells sorted from blood. Subset specified: CD45RA+ positively selected. The DNA for the CDR3 is TGTGCCAGCAGCGAGACAGGGACTAACTATGGCTACACCTTC. Residues: CASSETGTNYGYTF.